The 8 T cell receptor beta chains reported below all come from one sample, sequenced in a study of blood T cell repertoires in COVID-19. Assay: immunoSEQ multiplex PCR; the TCRdb copy retains only in-frame clones and omits some. The table shows 190,000 or so clones, with 80% to 90% occurring only once. The sequenced material came from PBMCs or T cells enriched from blood (not recorded which). All receptors come from a man younger than 30 with acute COVID-19.

The V and J genes are TRBV28 and TRBJ2-7; TRBD2 agrees at 11 bases. CDR3 size: 17 residues. V dropped 2 bases and J dropped 0; count of bases not matched to a gene: 6. Germline V gives CDR1 MDHEN, CDR2 SYDVKM. CDR3 coding DNA: TGTGCCAGCAGTTTAAAACTAGCGGGGGTTAGCTCCTACGAGCAGTACTTC. Protein product: CASSLKLAGVSSYEQYF.

In this sample, this clone turned up a few times. The CDR3 here is CASSNRGYNEQFF. In DNA, the CDR3 is TGCGCCAGCAGCAATCGGGGGTACAATGAGCAGTTCTTC. This rearrangement joins TRBV4-1 to TRBJ2-1, with TRBD2 as a possible D gene (6 bases). CDR1 MGHRA and CDR2 YSYEKL come from the germline V gene. This CDR3 spans 13 amino acids. Trimming stripped 5 bases from V and 4 bases from J, with 9 bases between.

Of note for this clone: With a much larger clone just one base away, this may be a read error. The chain is built from TRBV5-8 and TRBJ1-1; possibly TRBD1 for D (6 bases). Germline V gene data show CDR1 as SGHTS and CDR2 as YDEGEE. Trimming removed 4 bases from V and 0 bases from J, with 7 bases in between. The CDR3 spans 13 residues. The CDR3 nucleotides read TGTGCCAGCAGCCGACAGGTGAACACTGAAGCTTTCTTT. Translation: CASSRQVNTEAFF.

This chain links TRBV27 with TRBJ1-5, with D tentatively TRBD1 (6 bases). The V and J ends lost 3 bases and 4 bases respectively, with 10 bases between them. The CDR3 covers 14 residues. Per the germline V gene, CDR1 is MNHEY and CDR2 is SMNVEV (reference sequence). The CDR3 coding sequence is TGTGCCAGCAGTTTGGACAGACTTAATCAGCCCCAGCATTTT. Protein: CASSLDRLNQPQHF.

This clone was seen a single time. The rearrangement links TRBV9 to TRBJ1-2; 8 bases agree with TRBD1. Germline V gene data show CDR1 as SGDLS and CDR2 as YYNGEE. The trim removed 0 bases at V and 3 bases at J, leaving 7 bases unmatched. This CDR3 has 16 amino acids. CDR3 sequence reads: CASSVAGTGDYYGYTF. As DNA, the CDR3 is TGTGCCAGCAGCGTAGCGGGGACAGGCGATTACTATGGCTACACCTTC.

The chain is built from TRBV27 and TRBJ2-7; 9 bases are shared with TRBD2. Trimming at V came to 5 bases and at J to 2 bases, leaving 7 bases not matched to a gene. Per germline, CDR1 MNHEY and CDR2 SMNVEV (reference sequence). The CDR3 consists of 15 residues. CDR3 DNA sequence: TGTGCCAGCAGTCCGATAGCGGGAGTCGCCTACGAGCAGTACTTC. This sequence encodes CASSPIAGVAYEQYF.

The V gene is TRBV13, the J gene TRBJ2-7, with 10 bases identical to TRBD2. The CDR3 is made up of 15 amino acids. From germline, CDR1 is PRHDT and CDR2 FYEKMQ (reference sequence). After removal of 0 bases from V and 7 bases from J, the junction contained 6 bases not matched to a gene. CDR3 nucleotide sequence: TGTGCCAGCAGCTTAGGGCTAGCGGGAGTGAGGGAGCAGTACTTC. Translating gives CASSLGLAGVREQYF.

The rearrangement links TRBV6-4 to TRBJ2-1; 7 bases are a match to TRBD2. Germline CDR1 is MRHNA and CDR2 is SNTAGT. The V and J ends lost 1 base and 6 bases, in that order; junction bases with no gene match: 3. CDR3 size: 14 residues. The CDR3 region is CASSDWGLSNEQFF. The CDR3 region has the DNA TGTGCCAGCAGTGACTGGGGACTAAGCAATGAGCAGTTCTTC.